The subject of this entry is one T cell receptor beta chain. The record originates from a study of blood T cell repertoires in COVID-19. Study in general: COVID-19 samples, acute and convalescent, were from the United States, Italy and Spain. Nucleic acid was either cDNA or gDNA, and it came from T cells, B-cell-depleted T cells, or PBMCs.

In the authors' workflow: Researchers report that nucleated cell counts were estimated from reference gene primer amplification. The protocol was immunoSEQ multiplex PCR, while the TCRdb copy is restricted to in-frame clones and leaves out a portion. Clone size and the V and J calls come from that table; the DNA yielded D and trimming. The sample has about 320,000 clones, approximately 88% seen once; the top ten hold under 8%. The CDR3 runs 15 residues. Looked up from germline, CDR1 is MNHEY and CDR2 is SMNVEV (reference sequence). V lost 0 bases to trimming and J lost 0 bases, with 8 bases between them.

This TCR came from a man aged 18 to 35 who had recovered from COVID-19. The sample consisted of peripheral blood. The rearrangement joins TRBV27 to TRBJ1-1; unclear D gene. The chain's CDR3 is CASSLSGSLNTEAFF. The CDR3 nucleotides read TGTGCCAGCAGTTTATCGGGCAGCTTGAACACTGAAGCTTTCTTT.